This T cell receptor (beta chain) was identified during a study of T cells in Graves' hyperthyroidism and ophthalmopathy. The V end was cut by 5 bases, the J end by 3 bases, with 14 bases between. The CDR3 runs to 13 residues. CDR1 is DFQATT and CDR2 is SNEGSKA in the germline V gene (reference sequence). TCR beta CDR3 sequences were amplified from RNA transcripts. Primed by the HTBI set, a first-round RT-PCR was run on the TCR CDR3. One entry per CDR3 protein, called by TCRdb with MiXCR from the multiplex PCR reads. Among about 360,000 distinct CDR3 sequences, roughly 13% were seen once, and the ten largest hold roughly 8.3%. This clonotype was counted only a few times.

The chain employs TRBV20-1 and TRBJ2-7; possible D gene TRBD1, 5 bases. Sequenced material: blood. The source is a woman under 30 with Graves' hyperthyroidism. CDR3 nucleotides: TGCAGTGCTTGCCCTGACAGCCACTACGAGCAGTACTTC. It encodes CSACPDSHYEQYF.